This paragraph reports one T cell receptor beta chain. Source study methods: The assay estimated nucleated cells by amplifying reference gene primers. The method was immunoSEQ multiplex PCR; TCRdb's version includes in-frame clones alone and lacks a portion of them. That table is the source of V, J and clone size, and D and trimming were worked out from the DNA. The sample carries about 350,000 clones, approximately 90% recorded once. The sample comes from a study of blood T cell repertoires in COVID-19. The overall study: COVID-19 samples from acute and convalescent phases originated in the United States, Italy and Spain. Nucleic acid was either cDNA or gDNA, and it came from T cells, B-cell-depleted T cells, or PBMCs.

Germline-derived CDR1 and CDR2 are SGHNT and YYREEE (reference sequence). The CDR3 loop spans 14 amino acids. Unmatched junction bases numbered 4, after V lost 3 bases and J lost 2 bases. This TCR was sampled from a woman aged 60-75 years with COVID-19, enrolled during active disease. The sequencing input was peripheral blood. This rearrangement joins TRBV5-4 to TRBJ2-5, with 7 bases fitting TRBD2. CDR3 DNA sequence: TGTGCCAGCAGCTCCGGGACTACACAAGAGACCCAGTACTTC. Amino acids: CASSSGTTQETQYF.